This T cell receptor (beta chain) is drawn from a study of monozygotic twins with inflammatory bowel disease. This CDR3 spans 17 amino acids. The germline V gene has CDR1 MNHNS and CDR2 SASEGT. On this clonotype itself: The antigen is undetermined.

Broader study findings: With inverse Simpson as the measure, TCRbeta diversity was lower in IBD patients than in healthy co-twins. For IBD, no single strong associated signal or clonotype was supported.

Every TCR library drew on about 3,700 ng of total RNA. TCRdb derives one entry per CDR3 protein from the 5' RACE reads, leaving out DNA. The ten most abundant clones cover more than 2% of a sample with some 450,000 distinct CDR3 sequences. The gene calls are TRBV6-1 and TRBJ1-6; the TCRdb D gene call, TRBD1, has no DNA to confirm it. The receptor was isolated from a human donor with ulcerative colitis or Crohn's disease, or a healthy co-twin of an affected twin (not recorded which). What was sequenced was blood. The CDR3 here is CASSDTGGLSYNSPLHF.